These 19 T cell receptor beta chains share one sample of origin, sequenced in a study of T cells in Graves' hyperthyroidism and ophthalmopathy. Amplification yielded TCR beta CDR3 regions, with RNA transcripts as the source. HTBI primers were used for first-round RT-PCR of the TCR CDR3. MiXCR, run by TCRdb on the multiplex PCR reads, gives a single entry per CDR3 protein. The sample yields 600,000 to 850,000 distinct CDR3 sequences, 18% seen once. The sample was blood. Receptors were obtained from a woman in her fifties or sixties with Graves' hyperthyroidism that later progressed to Graves' ophthalmopathy.

This clonotype showed up many times. The rearrangement joins TRBV6-5 to TRBJ1-2; D may be TRBD1 (6 bases). CDR1 MNHEY and CDR2 SVGAGI come from the germline V gene. Trimming left V 1 base short and J 8 bases short, with 17 bases between. The CDR3 has 15 amino acids. CDR3: CASSYWGTRVEGYTF. The DNA for the CDR3 is TGTGCCAGCAGTTACTGGGGGACACGCGTCGAAGGCTACACCTTC.

This clonotype was counted at least ten times. The chain joins TRBV13 to TRBJ1-3, with D unresolved. The CDR3 consists of 12 residues. Germline V lookup: CDR1 PRHDT, CDR2 FYEKMQ (reference sequence). Trimming removed 2 bases from V and 5 bases from J, with 4 bases in between. Here the CDR3 reads CASSLSRNTIYF. CDR3 in DNA: TGTGCCAGCAGCTTAAGCCGAAACACCATATATTTT.

Ten or more counts support this clonotype. The chain has TRBV13 and TRBJ1-1, with a tentative D call TRBD1 (6 bases). The CDR3 contains 17 residues. V gave up 7 bases and J gave up 0 bases, with 21 bases separating them. Per germline, CDR1 PRHDT and CDR2 FYEKMQ (reference sequence). Here the CDR3 DNA reads TGTGCCAGCATGCGGGCCGCAGGGGACTTTATGAACACTGAAGCTTTCTTT. It codes for CASMRAAGDFMNTEAFF. Together with reference TRBV13 and TRBJ1-1, the CDR3 gives the full variable domain: AAGVIQSPRHLIKEKRETATLKCYPIPRHDTVYWYQQGPGQDPQFLISFYEKMQSDKGSIPDRFSAQQFSDYHSELNMSSLELGDSALYFCASMRAAGDFMNTEAFFGQGTRLTVV.

This clonotype was detected a few times. V gene TRBV4-2 combines with J gene TRBJ2-3, with D tentatively TRBD1 or TRBD2 (5 bases each). The CDR3 contains 15 residues. Germline assignment: CDR1 LGHNA and CDR2 YNFKEQ. With 1 base removed from V and 4 bases from J, the gap between germline ends came to 12 bases. The CDR3 DNA follows: TGTGCCAGCAGCCAAGTCACCGGGACCCCAGATACGCAGTATTTT. It encodes CASSQVTGTPDTQYF.

This chain uses TRBV27 with TRBJ1-2; D might be TRBD1 (6 bases). This CDR3 is built from 16 residues. CDR1 is MNHEY and CDR2 is SMNVEV in the germline V gene (reference sequence). V lost 2 bases to trimming and J lost 7 bases, with 20 bases between them. DNA for the CDR3: TGTGCCAGCAGTTTAAACTCCGGGACACCCGCGTCTGGCTACACCTTC. This sequence encodes CASSLNSGTPASGYTF.

This rearrangement joins TRBV28 to TRBJ1-4; possible D gene TRBD1, 6 bases. The germline V gene encodes CDR1 MDHEN and CDR2 SYDVKM. CDR3 length: 16 amino acids. The V gene lost 5 bases and the J gene lost 0 bases, with 13 bases spanning the gap. The CDR3 reads CASSIPDRPTNEKLFF. CDR3 bases: TGTGCCAGCAGTATCCCAGACAGGCCAACTAATGAAAAACTGTTTTTT.

The CDR3 bases are TGTGCCAGCGAGGGACAGGGGAACACTGAAGCTTTCTTT. It specifies CASEGQGNTEAFF. This rearrangement joins TRBV2 to TRBJ1-1; 9 bases are shared with TRBD1. This CDR3 has 13 residues. Germline assignment: CDR1 SNHLY and CDR2 FYNNEI. The trim removed 8 bases at V and 1 base at J, leaving 2 bases unmatched.

This clonotype was picked up many times. This sequence joins TRBV9 and TRBJ1-1; D not resolved. The CDR3 length is 14 residues. V gave up 4 bases and J gave up 3 bases, with 13 bases separating them. Germline V gives CDR1 SGDLS, CDR2 YYNGEE. The CDR3 region is CASSPLTTHTEAFF. The CDR3 DNA reads as TGTGCCAGCAGCCCGTTAACGACCCACACTGAAGCTTTCTTT. Supplemented by reference TRBV9 and TRBJ1-1, the full variable domain reads DSGVTQTPKHLITATGQRVTLRCSPRSGDLSVYWYQQSLDQGLQFLIQYYNGEERAKGNILERFSAQQFPDLHSELNLSSLELGDSALYFCASSPLTTHTEAFFGQGTRLTVV.

The chain couples TRBV6-1 to TRBJ1-4; perhaps TRBD1 as D (5 bases). Germline V gives CDR1 MNHNS, CDR2 SASEGT. The CDR3 loop spans 16 amino acids. Trimming removed 5 bases at V and 4 bases at J, with 17 bases between. CDR3 DNA: TGTGCCAGCAGTTCCTTTTCCGGGACGGATAATGAAAAACTGTTTTTT. Protein sequence: CASSSFSGTDNEKLFF.

This clonotype was counted a few times. This chain links TRBV6-1 with TRBJ1-5; a possible D gene is TRBD1 (5 bases). The V and J ends lost 7 bases and 6 bases respectively, with 10 bases between them. The length of the CDR3 is 12 residues. Germline-derived CDR1 and CDR2 are MNHNS and SASEGT. In nucleotides, the CDR3 is TGTGCCAGCACAGGGTCTATTCAGCCCCAGCATTTT. This sequence encodes CASTGSIQPQHF.

This clonotype was detected only a few times. V is TRBV6-1 and J is TRBJ1-1; TRBD1 agrees at 7 bases. Germline CDR1 is MNHNS and CDR2 is SASEGT. V trimming: 6 bases; J trimming: 11 bases; junction bases outside the gene matches: 6. The CDR3 runs 11 residues. CDR3 DNA sequence: TGTGCCAGCAGGAAGGGGGCGGCTGCTTTCTTT. Residues: CASRKGAAAFF.

On this clonotype: A much larger clone lies a single base off, so this may be a read error. The J gene is TRBJ1-6, the V gene TRBV14; D is unresolved. The CDR3 consists of 14 residues. The germline V gene has CDR1 SGHDN and CDR2 FVKESK. V was clipped by 1 base and J by 15 bases, with 16 bases between them. The CDR3 protein is CASSQVGGSFILHF. Here the CDR3 DNA reads TGTGCCAGCAGCCAAGTAGGAGGGTCCTTCATCCTCCACTTT.

The table lists this clonotype with a few counts. The chain recombines TRBV2 with TRBJ1-5, with D unclear. Trimming pared 2 bases from V and 1 base from J, leaving 6 bases between. Germline values: CDR1 SNHLY, CDR2 FYNNEI. CDR3 length equals 14 residues. The CDR3 region has the DNA TGTGCCAGCAGTGAATTTCGGAGCAATCAGCCCCAGCATTTT. This encodes CASSEFRSNQPQHF.

Comments on this clonotype: Possible read error: a much larger clone is one base away. J is TRBJ2-5 and V is TRBV6-9; the match to TRBD2 covers 9 bases. Germline lookup yields CDR1 MNHGY and CDR2 SVAAGI. The J segment lost 5 bases and the V segment lost 7 bases, leaving 5 bases of the junction unmatched. The CDR3 length is 13 residues. CDR3 in amino acids: CASILAGAETQYF. In DNA form, the CDR3 reads TGTGCCAGCATTTTAGCGGGGGCGGAGACCCAGTACTTC.

The gene calls are TRBV10-3 and TRBJ2-7; D possibly corresponds to TRBD2 (7 bases). Trimming cost V 3 bases and J 3 bases, with 21 bases left between them. Per the germline V gene, CDR1 is ENHRY and CDR2 is SYGVKD. The CDR3 extends over 17 amino acids. CDR3 residues: CAISEGGRAAGNYEQYV. The CDR3 nucleotides read TGTGCCATCAGTGAAGGGGGTCGGGCAGCGGGAAACTACGAGCAGTACGTC.

This clonotype was recorded a few times. The genes are TRBV19 and TRBJ1-5, with D possibly matching TRBD1 (5 bases). With 3 bases removed from V and 2 bases from J, the gap between germline ends came to 11 bases. This CDR3 is built from 15 residues. From germline, CDR1 is LNHDA and CDR2 SQIVND (reference sequence). The CDR3 DNA is TGTGCCAGTAGTATGGCACAGGCGGGCAATCAGCCCCAGCATTTT. Its translation: CASSMAQAGNQPQHF. The full variable domain, its missing parts supplied by reference TRBV19 and TRBJ1-5, is DGGITQSPKYLFRKEGQNVTLSCEQNLNHDAMYWYRQDPGQGLRLIYYSQIVNDFQKGDIAEGYSVSREKKESFPLTVTSAQKNPTAFYLCASSMAQAGNQPQHFGDGTRLSIL.

The chain carries TRBV5-1 and TRBJ1-2, with 7 bases identical to TRBD1. The ends lost 4 bases at V and 0 bases at J; junction bases unmatched: 15. Germline V lookup: CDR1 SGHRS, CDR2 YFSETQ. CDR3 length: 18 residues. The CDR3 region has the DNA TGCGCCAGCAGCCCGATGGGACAGCCTACCGTTCCTAACTATGGCTACACCTTC. Its protein product is CASSPMGQPTVPNYGYTF.

The chain couples TRBV11-2 to TRBJ2-7; TRBD1 matches at 8 bases. CDR1 is SGHAT, CDR2 FQNNGV, per germline. This CDR3 spans 16 amino acids. V shed 4 bases, J shed 5 bases, and the junction held 13 bases outside the gene matches. CDR3 sequence reads: CASSWDPGQGLDEQYF. The CDR3 bases are TGTGCCAGCAGCTGGGACCCCGGACAGGGACTTGACGAGCAGTACTTC.

This clonotype has a count of ten or more. The rearrangement uses TRBV5-1 and TRBJ1-2, with 10 bases matching TRBD1. Germline trimming cut 0 bases from V and 6 bases from J; bases unmatched to any gene: 2. Germline V gene lookup returns CDR1 SGHRS and CDR2 YFSETQ. The CDR3 spans 14 residues. This chain's CDR3 is CASSLAGTGDGYTF. The DNA for the CDR3 is TGCGCCAGCAGCTTGGCCGGGACAGGGGATGGCTACACCTTC.